The 26 T cell receptor beta chains in this list originate from one sample, sequenced in a study of T cell responses to AZD1222 COVID-19 vaccine. The method was immunoSEQ multiplex PCR; TCRdb's version includes in-frame clones alone and lacks a portion of them. The data hold roughly 120,000 clones, with 85% to 90% observed a single time. The sample was peripheral blood, taken on day 0 of AZD1222 vaccination. These receptor sequences come from an adult in good health.

The V call is TRBV4-3, the J call TRBJ1-2; D may be TRBD1 (5 bases). Per germline, CDR1 LGHNA and CDR2 YSLEER. V was pared by 3 bases and J by 5 bases, with 16 bases between. The CDR3 has 15 residues. CDR3 in DNA: TGCGCCAGCAGCCACACGAGTGACAGCCAGTATGGCTACACCTTC. Residues: CASSHTSDSQYGYTF.

This chain connects TRBV5-4 to TRBJ2-1; D gene ambiguous. Trimming took off 7 bases at V and 4 bases at J, with 12 bases between the two ends. The germline V gene has CDR1 SGHNT and CDR2 YYREEE (reference sequence). This CDR3 comprises 13 residues. The CDR3: CASADRRYNEQFF. The DNA of the CDR3 is TGTGCCAGCGCTGATCGGCGGTACAATGAGCAGTTCTTC.

The DNA for the CDR3 is TGTGCCAGCAGTGAAGCCACACTCCACCGGCAGGGGGTTCACGAGCAGTACTTC. This encodes CASSEATLHRQGVHEQYF. V and J are TRBV2 and TRBJ2-7, with 7 nucleotides matching TRBD1. V was clipped by 0 bases and J by 5 bases; unmatched bases: 16. The CDR3 is 18 amino acids. Germline CDR1 is SNHLY and CDR2 is FYNNEI.

V is TRBV14 and J is TRBJ1-6, with D tentatively TRBD1 (5 bases). This CDR3 region has 13 residues. Germline-derived CDR1 and CDR2 are SGHDN and FVKESK. Deletions cut 4 bases from V and 8 bases from J, with 9 bases between. The CDR3 DNA follows: TGTGCCAGCAGCCCTACAGGAGATTCACCCCTCCACTTT. It specifies CASSPTGDSPLHF.

The J gene is TRBJ1-2, the V gene TRBV15; no clear D. The CDR3 extends over 13 amino acids. Per the germline V gene, CDR1 is LNHNV and CDR2 is YYDKDF (reference sequence). V was trimmed by 3 bases and J by 0 bases, leaving 5 bases between them. In DNA form, the CDR3 reads TGTGCCACCAGCAGTACCGCTAACTATGGCTACACCTTC. This encodes CATSSTANYGYTF.

This chain connects TRBV6-2 or TRBV6-3 to TRBJ2-7; 8 bases map to TRBD1. Germline V lookup: CDR1 MNHEY, CDR2 SVGEGT. The CDR3 length is 17 residues. V trimming: 4 bases; J trimming: 1 base; junction bases outside the gene matches: 12. The CDR3 nucleotides are TGTGCCAGCAGTTCCGGCACCTACAGGGGGAGATCCTACGAGCAGTACTTC. It specifies CASSSGTYRGRSYEQYF.

The sample holds one count of this clone. The genes are TRBV6-5 and TRBJ1-2; the D is unclear. Germline V CDR1 and CDR2: MNHEY, SVGAGI. V was trimmed by 2 bases and J by 8 bases, leaving 18 bases between them. The CDR3 is made up of 15 amino acids. The CDR3: CASSYPTGLPLGYTF. The DNA for the CDR3 is TGTGCCAGCAGTTACCCTACGGGCCTTCCCTTGGGCTACACCTTC.

This clone was detected only a few times. V and J are TRBV29-1 and TRBJ1-2; D not certain. The CDR3 runs to 12 residues. Between the trimmed V and J ends, which lost 7 bases and 4 bases, there was a span of 13 bases. Germline V gene sequence: CDR1 SQVTM, CDR2 ANQGSEA. The CDR3 reads CSAPGPGYGYTF. The CDR3 DNA follows: TGCAGCGCCCCAGGTCCGGGCTATGGCTACACCTTC.

This chain joins TRBV19 and TRBJ2-1; 9 nucleotides align to TRBD2. After removal of 5 bases from V and 0 bases from J, the junction contained 8 bases not matched to a gene. Looked up from germline, CDR1 is LNHDA and CDR2 is SQIVND (reference sequence). CDR3 length: 17 amino acids. This CDR3 is CASSPGLAMNSYNEQFF. CDR3 nucleotides: TGTGCCAGTAGTCCCGGACTAGCGATGAACTCCTACAATGAGCAGTTCTTC.

The chain combines TRBV5-1 with TRBJ2-3, with TRBD2 identical over 10 bases. With V trimmed by 0 bases and J by 6 bases, 10 bases remained unmatched. The CDR3 is made up of 17 amino acids. CDR1 and CDR2 from the germline V gene are SGHRS and YFSETQ. In DNA, the CDR3 is TGCGCCAGCAGCTTGGAATGGAGGTTAGCGGGGGGCGATACGCAGTATTTT. It specifies CASSLEWRLAGGDTQYF.

This clone was picked up one time. The chain combines TRBV10-2 with TRBJ2-1; 7 bases agree with TRBD2. Germline lookup yields CDR1 WSHSY and CDR2 SAAADI. J lost 2 bases, V lost 1 base, and 2 bases had no gene match. The CDR3 loop spans 15 amino acids. DNA of the CDR3: TGCGCCAGCAGTGAGTGGGGGGGTCCCTACAATGAGCAGTTCTTC. Translated: CASSEWGGPYNEQFF.

This chain joins TRBV2 and TRBJ1-2, with D possibly TRBD1 on 5 matching bases. V lost 4 bases, J lost 1 base, and 7 bases lay in between. This CDR3 comprises 13 residues. In germline, CDR1 is SNHLY, CDR2 FYNNEI. The CDR3 coding sequence is TGTGCCAGCAGTGGTCAGGGTAACTATGGCTACACCTTC. It codes for CASSGQGNYGYTF.

This chain connects TRBV11-2 to TRBJ2-5; TRBD1 matches 8 bases. The CDR3 length is 13 residues. The J segment lost 5 bases and the V segment lost 3 bases, leaving 2 bases of the junction unmatched. CDR1 and CDR2 (germline): SGHAT, FQNNGV. This CDR3 reads CASSLDRVETQYF. The CDR3 DNA sequence: TGTGCCAGCAGCTTGGACAGGGTTGAGACCCAGTACTTC.

The gene calls are TRBV18 and TRBJ2-7; the D is unclear. V was pared by 5 bases and J by 6 bases, with 14 bases between. CDR3 length equals 13 residues. Germline assignment: CDR1 KGHSH and CDR2 LQKENI. This chain's CDR3 is CASSSSQVVEQYF. CDR3 bases: TGTGCCAGCTCATCCTCCCAGGTGGTCGAGCAGTACTTC.

The J gene is TRBJ2-2, the V gene TRBV4-2; D may be TRBD1 or TRBD2 (5 bases each). V was trimmed by 3 bases and J by 6 bases, leaving 11 bases between them. CDR1 and CDR2 from the germline V gene are LGHNA and YNFKEQ. The CDR3 is 14 residues long. The CDR3 is CASSQGRRSGELFF. CDR3 sequence (DNA): TGTGCCAGCAGCCAGGGACGCCGGTCCGGGGAGCTGTTTTTT.

J is TRBJ1-2 and V is TRBV6-4; the match to TRBD1 covers 9 bases. V gave up 9 bases and J gave up 8 bases; unmatched junction bases: 7. This CDR3 comprises 12 residues. Germline CDR1 and CDR2: MRHNA and SNTAGT. This CDR3 reads CARYRGRRGYTF. CDR3 sequence (DNA): TGTGCCAGATACAGGGGGCGCCGGGGCTACACCTTC.

This clone was picked up one time. The chain recombines TRBV6-5 with TRBJ2-2; TRBD2 matches at 9 bases. V gave up 6 bases and J gave up 2 bases; unmatched junction bases: 4. Germline V lookup: CDR1 MNHEY, CDR2 SVGAGI. This CDR3 spans 15 amino acids. For the CDR3, the DNA is TGTGCCAGCAGACGGCGGGGGGGCAACACCGGGGAGCTGTTTTTT. Its protein is CASRRRGGNTGELFF.

The chain combines TRBV6-5 with TRBJ1-1; D is unresolved. The CDR3 is 13 residues long. The germline V gene has CDR1 MNHEY and CDR2 SVGAGI. V was cut by 5 bases and J by 4 bases, with 11 bases left in between. The CDR3 sequence: CASSLHVSTEAFF. For the CDR3, the DNA is TGTGCCAGCAGTCTGCATGTTTCCACTGAAGCTTTCTTT.

The chain has TRBV19 and TRBJ1-2; D perhaps matches TRBD1 (5 bases). The CDR3 runs to 15 residues. Germline assignment: CDR1 LNHDA and CDR2 SQIVND (reference sequence). Trimming stripped 6 bases from V and 7 bases from J, with 21 bases between. This CDR3 is CASSRDPQEVGGYTF. CDR3 nucleotides: TGTGCCAGTAGCCGGGACCCCCAAGAAGTCGGTGGCTACACCTTC.

This clone has a single count. This specimen includes other DNA sequences encoding the same CDR3. V usage is TRBV2 and J usage is TRBJ1-1; the match to TRBD1 covers 8 bases. Germline V gene lookup returns CDR1 SNHLY and CDR2 FYNNEI. J gave up 0 bases and V 6 bases, and 0 bases lay outside the gene matches. CDR3 size: 13 residues. The CDR3: CASRGQVNTEAFF. Here the CDR3 DNA reads TGTGCCAGCAGGGGACAGGTGAACACTGAAGCTTTCTTT.

This chain uses TRBV7-9 with TRBJ2-1; 14 positions agree with TRBD2. The CDR3 is made up of 18 amino acids. Germline V gene data show CDR1 as SEHNR and CDR2 as FQNEAQ (reference sequence). The V and J ends lost 5 bases and 9 bases, in that order; junction bases with no gene match: 15. The CDR3 loop reads CASSPRLAGGPQAGEQFF. The CDR3 DNA sequence: TGTGCCAGCAGCCCGCGACTAGCGGGAGGGCCTCAGGCCGGTGAGCAGTTCTTC. Variable domain in full (rest from reference TRBV7-9 and TRBJ2-1): DTGVSQNPRHKITKRGQNVTFRCDPISEHNRLYWYRQTLGQGPEFLTYFQNEAQLEKSRLLSDRFSAERPKGSFSTLEIQRTEQGDSAMYLCASSPRLAGGPQAGEQFFGPGTRLTVL.

Only one count was recorded for this clone. The chain employs TRBV19 and TRBJ1-1, with 7 nucleotides matching TRBD1. Germline values: CDR1 LNHDA, CDR2 SQIVND (reference sequence). CDR3 size: 14 residues. The ends lost 6 bases at V and 4 bases at J; junction bases unmatched: 8. CDR3 loop: CASRIQGSITEAFF. The CDR3 DNA sequence: TGTGCCAGTAGGATACAGGGGTCTATCACTGAAGCTTTCTTT.

A single count supports this clone. The chain has TRBV27 and TRBJ2-1; 10 positions agree with TRBD2. The V and J ends lost 5 bases and 5 bases, in that order; junction bases with no gene match: 6. This CDR3 spans 15 amino acids. Germline V gene lookup returns CDR1 MNHEY and CDR2 SMNVEV (reference sequence). The DNA for the CDR3 is TGTGCCAGCAGTCCACGGACTAGCGGCCACAATGAGCAGTTCTTC. As protein: CASSPRTSGHNEQFF.

V gene TRBV4-1 combines with J gene TRBJ1-1, with a weak D call TRBD1 (5 bases). Per germline, CDR1 MGHRA and CDR2 YSYEKL. The CDR3 sequence is 15 residues long. With 5 bases removed from V and 4 bases from J, the gap between germline ends came to 17 bases. CDR3 amino acids: CASSTEVGGSTEAFF. In nucleotides, the CDR3 is TGCGCCAGCAGCACGGAGGTTGGGGGGAGCACTGAAGCTTTCTTT.

The rearrangement uses TRBV4-3 and TRBJ2-6, with D hard to call. Trimming shortened V by 0 bases and J by 0 bases, and 18 bases separated the two germline ends. This CDR3 region has 20 residues. Germline V CDR1 and CDR2: LGHNA, YSLEER. The CDR3 reads CASSQDGVGLPDSGANVLTF. CDR3 DNA: TGCGCCAGCAGCCAAGATGGGGTGGGCCTACCTGACTCTGGGGCCAACGTCCTGACTTTC.

Only a few counts were recorded for this clone. The chain joins TRBV28 to TRBJ1-5, with unresolved D. Germline CDR1 reads MDHEN; CDR2 reads SYDVKM. The CDR3 spans 15 residues. The V end was cut by 8 bases, the J end by 0 bases, with 14 bases between. DNA for the CDR3: TGTGCCAGCGCTCTCGGAATCTATAGCAATCAGCCCCAGCATTTT. It translates to CASALGIYSNQPQHF.